This T cell receptor (beta chain) was identified during a study of T cell repertoires in cytomegalovirus infection. Study-wide context: Public TCR beta signatures were indicative of both CMV infection and a matching HLA type.

TCRdb reprocessed the reads via MiXCR and lists one record per CDR3 protein. The table includes some 400,000 distinct CDR3 sequences, less than 20% detected once. Germline V gene sequence: CDR1 LNHDA, CDR2 SQIVND (reference sequence). V lost 6 bases, J lost 0 bases, and 3 bases stayed unmatched. The CDR3 consists of 15 residues. The material sequenced was PBMCs. V usage is TRBV19 and J usage is TRBJ2-7, with 12 bases that match TRBD2. The receptor was isolated from a human donor in good health (CMV status not recorded). Some clones in this sample may be carry-over from other donors' samples. As DNA, the CDR3 is TGTGCCAGTAGGCGACTAGCGGGAGCCTCCTACGAGCAGTACTTC. This gives the protein CASRRLAGASYEQYF.